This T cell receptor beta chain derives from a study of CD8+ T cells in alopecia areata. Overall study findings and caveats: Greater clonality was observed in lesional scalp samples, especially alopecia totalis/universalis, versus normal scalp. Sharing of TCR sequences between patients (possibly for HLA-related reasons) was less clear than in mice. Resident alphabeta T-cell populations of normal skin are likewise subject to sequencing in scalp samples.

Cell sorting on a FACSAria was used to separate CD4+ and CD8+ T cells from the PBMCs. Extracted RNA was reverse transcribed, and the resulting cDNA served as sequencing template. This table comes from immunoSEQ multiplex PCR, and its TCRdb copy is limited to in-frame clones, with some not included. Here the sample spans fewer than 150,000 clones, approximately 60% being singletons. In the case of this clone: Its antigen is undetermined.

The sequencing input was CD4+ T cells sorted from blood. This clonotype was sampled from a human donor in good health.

Written as DNA, the CDR3 is TGTGCCAGCCGGGACAGGGTCTACGAGCAGTACTTC. Protein sequence: CASRDRVYEQYF. V gene TRBV2 combines with J gene TRBJ2-7, with 9 bases fitting TRBD1. CDR3 length: 12 amino acids. Germline values: CDR1 SNHLY, CDR2 FYNNEI. V lost 8 bases to trimming and J lost 3 bases; unmatched junction nucleotides: 2.